This TCR beta chain was sequenced in a study of neurological immune-mediated disorders. The cDNA was synthesized by 5'RACE incorporating 10-nucleotide random UMIs. TCRdb fed the 5' RACE reads into MiXCR, producing one record per CDR3 protein. The repertoire consists of about 41,000 distinct CDR3 sequences, with around 15% occurring once and the leading ten covering approximately 3.6%. The germline V gene has CDR1 DFQATT and CDR2 SNEGSKA (reference sequence). V was clipped by 6 bases and J by 8 bases, with 19 bases between them. The CDR3 is made up of 14 amino acids. This clonotype was picked up many times. The antigen remains unidentified. Study conclusions and caveats: Because no CDR3 amino acid sequences were shared across subjects by expanded clones, private repertoires were suggested in all groups.

The clonotype comes from a woman aged 55-69 years with HTLV-1-associated myelopathy (HAM/TSP). This chain connects TRBV20-1 to TRBJ2-2; possibly TRBD1 or TRBD2 for D (7 bases each). Sequences were obtained from CD4+ T cells from blood. Written as DNA, the CDR3 is TGCAGTGCCAGGGGGGGACGGGGGAATGGGGAGCTGTTTTTT. Its translation: CSARGGRGNGELFF.